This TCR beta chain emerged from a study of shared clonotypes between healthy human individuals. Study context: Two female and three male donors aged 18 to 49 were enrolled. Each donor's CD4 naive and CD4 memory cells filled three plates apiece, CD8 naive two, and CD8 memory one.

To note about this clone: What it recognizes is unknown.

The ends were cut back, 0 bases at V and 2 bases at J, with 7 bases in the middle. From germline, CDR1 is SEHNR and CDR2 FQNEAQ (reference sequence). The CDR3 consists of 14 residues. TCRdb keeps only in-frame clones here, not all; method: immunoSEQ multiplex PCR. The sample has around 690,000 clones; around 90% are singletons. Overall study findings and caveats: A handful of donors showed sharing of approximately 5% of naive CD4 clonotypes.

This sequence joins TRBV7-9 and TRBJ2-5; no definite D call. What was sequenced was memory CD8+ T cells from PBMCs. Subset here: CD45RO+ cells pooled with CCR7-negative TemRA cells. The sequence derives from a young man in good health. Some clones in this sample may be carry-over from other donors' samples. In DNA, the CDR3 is TGTGCCAGCAGCTTAGCCACTCAACAAGAGACCCAGTACTTC. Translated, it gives CASSLATQQETQYF.